The rows below give T cell receptor beta chains drawn from one sample of a study of cytomegalovirus exposure and HLA in healthy donors. Clones were read by immunoSEQ multiplex PCR, and TCRdb kept only the in-frame ones, dropping some. The sample includes around 190,000 clones, roughly 75% of them seen just once. Sequencing was performed on PBMCs. These receptors all come from a man aged 40-49 years in good health and CMV-seronegative. Each CDR3 is given without its conserved first and last residue. The order of the fields is V gene, J gene, clone size, CDR3 protein. Clone size is stated in some rows and not others, as once, few, many or a class when expanded.

TRBV18	TRBJ1-5	NA	ASSPVSGSNQPQH
TRBV6-6	TRBJ2-7	few	ASSQGLAGNSYEQY
TRBV5-4	TRBJ2-3	few	ASSPRGLGDTQY
TRBV6-5	TRBJ2-7	once	ASSYSRDSSYEQY
TRBV29-1	TRBJ1-1	few	SVQQGMGRAF
TRBV7-3	TRBJ2-1	NA	ASSRLEAGVFEQF
TRBV4-1	TRBJ2-7	NA	ASSLGTSGMSSYEQY
TRBV29-1	TRBJ2-5	NA	SVVLPGAQETQY
TRBV13	TRBJ2-1	NA	ASSLIERGYYNEQF
TRBV27	TRBJ2-7	NA	ASSPLAGESGYEQY
TRBV7-9	TRBJ2-3	NA	ASSLTTSLDTQY
TRBV15	TRBJ2-5	NA	ATSRDGRQETQY
TRBV5-1	TRBJ2-5	NA	ASSLDRVQETQY
TRBV7-9	TRBJ2-7	few	ASSLGSAAPYEQY
TRBV27	TRBJ1-2	NA	ASSSWGGHGYT
TRBV4-3	TRBJ1-2	NA	ASSPGGERGYGYT
TRBV6-1	TRBJ2-3	NA	AFQDLHSTDTQY
TRBV29-1	TRBJ1-3	NA	SVVDPFSGNTIY
TRBV9	TRBJ1-5	NA	ASSVGGLGQPQH
TRBV6-5	TRBJ2-2	NA	ASSRDKYTGELF
TRBV18	TRBJ2-5	few	ASSLLSSGGAVETQY
TRBV4-1	TRBJ1-4	NA	ASSQLQGFEKLF
TRBV9	TRBJ1-1	NA	ASSPSRLSNTEAF
TRBV5-4	TRBJ1-2	few	ASSLDRQYGYT
TRBV20-1	TRBJ2-5	NA	SARRYDQY
TRBV27	TRBJ1-1	NA	ASSLSGRPAF
TRBV2	TRBJ1-6	NA	ASIREDSYNSPLH